Shown below are 8 T cell receptor beta chains from a single sample sequenced in a study of cytomegalovirus exposure and HLA in healthy donors. PCR employed 60 Vbeta and 13 Jbeta primers. Profiling relied on immunoSEQ multiplex PCR, and the TCRdb table lists in-frame clones only, not all of them. The table records approximately 120,000 clones, 85% to 90% of them present only once. Sequencing was carried out using PBMCs. These receptors all stem from a woman under 40 in good health and CMV-seropositive.

The J gene is TRBJ1-3, the V gene TRBV29-1; no clear D. There are 12 residues in the CDR3. The germline V gene has CDR1 SQVTM and CDR2 ANQGSEA. Trimming shortened V by 5 bases and J by 0 bases, and 5 bases separated the two germline ends. The CDR3 DNA follows: TGCAGCGTTCTTAGCTCTGGAAACACCATATATTTT. Translated, it gives CSVLSSGNTIYF.

This clone turned up a few times. The chain links TRBV4-1 to TRBJ2-7; 7 bases align to TRBD2. CDR1 is MGHRA, CDR2 YSYEKL, per germline. CDR3 length equals 15 residues. The V and J ends lost 5 bases and 2 bases, in that order; junction bases with no gene match: 9. DNA for the CDR3: TGCGCCAGCAGCTGGGAGGGCGAAGCGGCCTACGAGCAGTACTTC. Translated: CASSWEGEAAYEQYF.

The V gene is TRBV10-3, the J gene TRBJ2-6; TRBD1 aligns across 7 bases. Germline CDR1 reads ENHRY; CDR2 reads SYGVKD. With V trimmed by 5 bases and J by 2 bases, 9 bases remained unmatched. The CDR3 loop spans 17 amino acids. In DNA, the CDR3 is TGTGCCATCAGTCCTATAAGGGACAGTCCTGGGGCCAACGTCCTGACTTTC. Translation: CAISPIRDSPGANVLTF.

V usage is TRBV6-5 and J usage is TRBJ1-2, with a possible D match to TRBD1 (6 bases). The germline V gene encodes CDR1 MNHEY and CDR2 SVGAGI. The V end lost 0 bases, the J end lost 8 bases, and 16 bases lay between the germline ends. The CDR3 loop spans 15 amino acids. This CDR3 is CASSYSNTGNKGYTF. As DNA, the CDR3 is TGTGCCAGCAGTTACTCAAATACAGGGAATAAGGGCTACACCTTC.

The DNA for the CDR3 is TGTGCCAGCAGGGGGAACGGAGACTACGAGCAGTACTTC. Residues: CASRGNGDYEQYF. The rearrangement uses TRBV6-5 and TRBJ2-5; D is ambiguous. The J call is uncertain, as TRBJ2-7 better fits the DNA end. This CDR3 has 13 residues. In germline, CDR1 is MNHEY, CDR2 SVGAGI.

The chain combines TRBV29-1 with TRBJ1-4; no clear D. Germline loops: CDR1 SQVTM, CDR2 ANQGSEA. CDR3 length: 14 amino acids. V was pared by 7 bases and J by 3 bases, with 15 bases between. The DNA of the CDR3 is TGCAGCGGGTGGGAGGGCGGCGCTAATGAAAAACTGTTTTTT. Translation gives CSGWEGGANEKLFF. The full variable domain, its missing parts supplied by reference TRBV29-1 and TRBJ1-4, is SAVISQKPSRDICQRGTSLTIQCQVDSQVTMMFWYRQQPGQSLTLIATANQGSEATYESGFVIDKFPISRPNLTFSTLTVSNMSPEDSSIYLCSGWEGGANEKLFFGSGTQLSVL.

The chain has TRBV7-9 and TRBJ2-1, with D possibly matching TRBD1 (6 bases). V was cut by 5 bases and J by 5 bases, with 10 bases left in between. CDR3 length: 13 residues. The germline CDR1 and CDR2 sequences are SEHNR and FQNEAQ (reference sequence). The DNA for the CDR3 is TGTGCCAGCAGCCTGGGACAAAACAATGAGCAGTTCTTC. Translating it yields CASSLGQNNEQFF.

This chain's CDR3 is CASSSRGIYTF. The DNA for the CDR3 is TGTGCCAGCAGCTCCAGGGGAATCTACACCTTC. The rearrangement links TRBV9 to TRBJ1-2; tentative D call: TRBD1 (6 bases). This CDR3 region has 11 residues. Germline V CDR1 and CDR2: SGDLS, YYNGEE. V was cut by 4 bases and J by 10 bases, with 11 bases left in between.